This T cell receptor (beta chain) was documented in a study of tissue T cells after allogeneic stem cell transplantation. Study outcomes and limitations: This small cohort was clinically heterogeneous, and sampling depth was a limitation. Anatomically similar tissues had similar TCR repertoires within each patient. Only a limited share of tissue TCRs appeared in blood or spleen.

CDR3 length equals 15 residues. CDR1 LGHNA and CDR2 YSYQKL come from the germline V gene. V was clipped by 0 bases and J by 2 bases, with 8 bases between them. Details on this clone: Its specificity is not known. All gene names here are mouse names. The sequence runs out 1 residue before the end of the CDR3; the remainder is reconstructed from the germline J gene.

Produced via immunoSEQ multiplex PCR; TCRdb's table is partial and in-frame only. The data hold about 22,000 clones, with approximately 69% observed a single time. The sequenced material came from blood. The clonotype was recovered from a female BALB/c mouse in good health. The MHC haplotype of the strain is H2-d. The chain is built from TRBV2 and TRBJ1-3, with no clear D. The CDR3 sequence is CASSQDRGPGNTLYF. CDR3 DNA, as far as it was read: TGTGCCAGCAGCCAAGATCGAGGGCCTGGAAATACGCTCTAT.